These 15 T cell receptor beta chains came from one sample sequenced in a study of early T cells in non-severe SARS-CoV-2 infection. Via MiXCR, TCRdb re-called the 5' RACE reads, giving one row per CDR3 protein. The table includes about 83,000 distinct CDR3 sequences, about 10% detected once. The specimen was whole blood, collected at baseline. These receptors originate from an adult who was a healthcare worker with PCR-confirmed SARS-CoV-2 infection or an uninfected control (not recorded which).

J is TRBJ1-3 and V is TRBV6-1, with unresolved D. Germline V lookup: CDR1 MNHNS, CDR2 SASEGT. CDR3 length: 14 residues. V was clipped by 3 bases and J by 2 bases, with 8 bases between them. This CDR3 reads CASSEAVPGNTIYF. The CDR3 nucleotides are TGTGCCAGCAGTGAGGCGGTACCTGGAAACACCATATATTTT.

V gene TRBV12-3 or TRBV12-4 combines with J gene TRBJ1-3; D not resolved. Between the trimmed V and J ends, which lost 7 bases and 0 bases, there was a span of 7 bases. This CDR3 comprises 13 residues. The CDR3, as DNA: TGTGCCAGCACTTATAGCTCTGGAAACACCATATATTTT. It codes for CASTYSSGNTIYF.

This clonotype was seen more than once but under ten times. The genes are TRBV28 and TRBJ2-1; 8 nucleotides agree with TRBD2. The CDR3 consists of 12 residues. CDR1 and CDR2 (germline): MDHEN, SYDVKM. Trimming cost V 8 bases and J 7 bases; bases outside gene matches: 4. CDR3 sequence (DNA): TGTGCCAGCGGGACTAGGAGGAATGAGCAGTTCTTC. Translating gives CASGTRRNEQFF.

This clonotype was recorded many times. The chain couples TRBV12-3 or TRBV12-4 to TRBJ2-1, with TRBD2 as a possible D gene (6 bases). This CDR3 is built from 16 residues. Trimming removed 5 bases from V and 3 bases from J, with 17 bases in between. CDR3 coding DNA: TGTGCCAGCAGTAAGCAGGCGGGACGGCTCTACAATGAGCAGTTCTTC. Protein sequence: CASSKQAGRLYNEQFF.

This clonotype was seen a few times. The V gene is TRBV11-2, the J gene TRBJ2-7, with TRBD2 matching 8 bases. The CDR3 extends over 15 amino acids. V shed 4 bases and J 2 bases; nucleotides not matched to a gene: 7. The germline CDR1 and CDR2 sequences are SGHAT and FQNNGV. CDR3 region: CASSWASGPAYEQYF. CDR3 sequence (DNA): TGTGCCAGCAGCTGGGCTAGCGGGCCTGCCTACGAGCAGTACTTC.

A few counts support this clonotype. The chain has TRBV6-5 and TRBJ2-7; D possibly corresponds to TRBD2 (6 bases). V lost 4 bases to trimming and J lost 1 base, with 14 bases between them. The CDR3 is made up of 15 amino acids. Germline V gives CDR1 MNHEY, CDR2 SVGAGI. The CDR3, as DNA: TGTGCCAGCAGTTTCGGGACTGGCCTATCCTACGAGCAGTACTTC. It translates to CASSFGTGLSYEQYF.

The genes are TRBV20-1 and TRBJ1-5; 7 bases agree with TRBD1. The CDR3 spans 14 residues. Germline V gene lookup returns CDR1 DFQATT and CDR2 SNEGSKA (reference sequence). Trimming removed 6 bases from V and 3 bases from J; junction bases left unmatched: 8. The CDR3 loop is CSAHTGTDNQPQHF. CDR3 DNA: TGCAGTGCGCATACCGGGACAGACAATCAGCCCCAGCATTTT.

V usage is TRBV9 and J usage is TRBJ1-2; 7 bases are a match to TRBD1. Germline assignment: CDR1 SGDLS and CDR2 YYNGEE. The ends lost 4 bases at V and 4 bases at J; junction bases unmatched: 13. The CDR3 contains 16 residues. The CDR3 sequence: CASSPHPGQASYGYTF. The CDR3 nucleotides are TGTGCCAGCAGCCCTCACCCCGGACAGGCTTCCTATGGCTACACCTTC.

V gene TRBV2 combines with J gene TRBJ1-2; 7 bases are shared with TRBD1. The CDR3 is 12 residues long. Germline CDR1 SNHLY, CDR2 FYNNEI. V gave up 4 bases and J gave up 4 bases; unmatched junction bases: 0. CDR3 coding DNA: TGTGCCAGCAGTGCAGGGGGCTATGGCTACACCTTC. Translated, it gives CASSAGGYGYTF.

The rearrangement joins TRBV2 to TRBJ2-7; 11 bases agree with TRBD2. Germline-derived CDR1 and CDR2 are SNHLY and FYNNEI. The CDR3 has 14 amino acids. V trimming: 5 bases; J trimming: 0 bases; junction bases outside the gene matches: 0. The CDR3 bases are TGTGCCAGCAGTACTAGCGGGGGCTCCTACGAGCAGTACTTC. Encoded protein: CASSTSGGSYEQYF.

The V and J genes are TRBV20-1 and TRBJ2-4; 7 bases agree with TRBD2. Germline CDR1 is DFQATT and CDR2 is SNEGSKA (reference sequence). The CDR3 spans 12 residues. The junction had 3 bases not matched to a gene; V was cut back by 2 bases and J by 8 bases. DNA for the CDR3: TGCAGTGCTAGAAGCGGGAATTACATTCAGTACTTC. Amino acids: CSARSGNYIQYF.

The chain couples TRBV20-1 to TRBJ2-7; TRBD2 aligns across 7 bases. This CDR3 has 16 amino acids. The germline V gene has CDR1 DFQATT and CDR2 SNEGSKA (reference sequence). The V segment lost 0 bases and the J segment 6 bases; nucleotides outside the gene matches: 14. For the CDR3, the DNA is TGCAGTGCTAGAGATCTGTTGTCTAGCGGATTCTCCGAGCAGTACTTC. Translated, it gives CSARDLLSSGFSEQYF.

This clonotype was observed a few times. The rearrangement joins TRBV28 to TRBJ1-1; D remains ambiguous. Germline assignment: CDR1 MDHEN and CDR2 SYDVKM. The CDR3 consists of 12 residues. Deletions cut 2 bases from V and 7 bases from J, with 8 bases between. CDR3 protein: CASSLSQLEAFF. CDR3 in DNA: TGTGCCAGCAGTTTAAGTCAGCTTGAAGCTTTCTTT.

The CDR3 DNA follows: TGTGCCAGCAGCTTTCTGTTGAACACTGAAGCTTTCTTT. Its protein product is CASSFLLNTEAFF. The chain couples TRBV7-9 to TRBJ1-1; D not resolved. The CDR3 extends over 13 amino acids. V shed 3 bases and J shed 0 bases, with 5 bases lying between them. Germline lookup yields CDR1 SEHNR and CDR2 FQNEAQ (reference sequence). The full variable domain, with the rest looked up from reference TRBV7-9 and TRBJ1-1, is DTGVSQNPRHKITKRGQNVTFRCDPISEHNRLYWYRQTLGQGPEFLTYFQNEAQLEKSRLLSDRFSAERPKGSFSTLEIQRTEQGDSAMYLCASSFLLNTEAFFGQGTRLTVV.

This CDR3 is CASTRYAGELFF. In nucleotides, the CDR3 is TGTGCCAGCACTAGATACGCCGGGGAGCTGTTTTTT. This chain uses TRBV3-1 with TRBJ2-2; D is unclear. V was shortened by 7 bases and J by 6 bases, with 9 bases between the two germline ends. The CDR3 spans 12 residues. Looked up from germline, CDR1 is LGHDT and CDR2 is YNNKEL (reference sequence).